Following are 6 T cell receptor beta chains from one sample sequenced in a study of T cells in Graves' hyperthyroidism and ophthalmopathy. The source material, RNA transcripts, was used to amplify TCR beta CDR3 regions. RT-PCR in the first round (using the HTBI primer set) targeted the TCR CDR3. TCRdb re-derived calls from the multiplex PCR reads in MiXCR, one entry per CDR3 protein. Among just under 750,000 distinct CDR3 sequences listed, approximately 40% were seen once. Sequenced: blood. These receptors were obtained from a middle-aged woman with Graves' hyperthyroidism.

The V call is TRBV27, the J call TRBJ1-5, with D perhaps TRBD1 (5 bases). V was clipped by 4 bases and J by 5 bases, with 9 bases between them. Germline CDR1 is MNHEY and CDR2 is SMNVEV (reference sequence). The CDR3 contains 13 residues. The DNA for the CDR3 is TGTGCCAGCAGTTGGGGGTTAGATCAGCCCCAGCATTTT. Translated, it gives CASSWGLDQPQHF.

Note on this clonotype: An end of the junction does not agree with germline; a read error may underlie this. J is TRBJ1-1 and V is TRBV6-1; 8 positions match TRBD1. The CDR3 runs to 14 residues. Germline V CDR1 and CDR2: MNHNS, SASEGT. CDR3 sequence (DNA): TGTGCCAGCAGCCGGGACAGGTTTAACACTGAAGTTTTCTTT. Translated: CASSRDRFNTEVFF.

This clonotype was detected ten times or more. J is TRBJ2-7 and V is TRBV5-6; D is unresolved. V was trimmed by 2 bases and J by 5 bases, leaving 5 bases between them. Germline loops: CDR1 SGHDT, CDR2 YYEEEE. The CDR3 is made up of 11 amino acids. CDR3 sequence reads: CASSFADEQYF. CDR3 DNA sequence: TGTGCCAGCAGCTTTGCAGACGAGCAGTACTTC.

This clonotype was observed once. The conserved final phenylalanine or tryptophan is absent from the CDR3, which likely points to a read error. No DNA is shown, since the ends of the CDR3 on it are uncertain; the CDR3 is the one TCRdb lists. V gene TRBV7-2 combines with J gene TRBJ1-6. The CDR3 spans 8 amino acids, including both terminal residues. Germline CDR1 reads SGHTA; CDR2 reads FQGNSA. The CDR3 protein is CASSHGAA.

The table lists this clonotype with many counts. The chain uses TRBV29-1 and TRBJ2-5; TRBD1 matches 7 bases. In germline, CDR1 is SQVTM, CDR2 ANQGSEA. The CDR3 consists of 13 residues. V was pared by 4 bases and J by 3 bases, with 5 bases of the junction left unmatched. The CDR3 sequence is CSVGGTAKETQYF. In nucleotides, the CDR3 is TGCAGCGTTGGAGGGACAGCGAAAGAGACCCAGTACTTC.

In this sample, this clonotype turned up a few times. The V call is TRBV7-2, the J call TRBJ1-4; TRBD1 might be the D (5 bases). The CDR3 runs 15 residues. Looked up from germline, CDR1 is SGHTA and CDR2 is FQGNSA. Trimming stripped 4 bases from V and 8 bases from J, with 17 bases between. CDR3 coding DNA: TGTGCCAGCAGCTCAACAGGTTTCCCCCAAGAAAAACTGTTTTTT. Amino acids: CASSSTGFPQEKLFF. The whole variable domain, filled in from reference TRBV7-2 and TRBJ1-4, reads GAGVSQSPSNKVTEKGKDVELRCDPISGHTALYWYRQSLGQGLEFLIYFQGNSAPDKSGLPSDRFSAERTGGSVSTLTIQRTQQEDSAVYLCASSSTGFPQEKLFFGSGTQLSVL.